A selection of T cell receptor beta chains follows, all from one sample in a study of T cell repertoires in cytomegalovirus infection. For these receptors, no antigen is known. MiXCR was run by TCRdb on the reads, yielding one entry per CDR3 protein. The data contain roughly 920,000 distinct CDR3 sequences, approximately 31% of them singletons. Sequences were derived from cultured CD8+ T cells from PBMCs, sampled from culture after CMV antigen stimulation. These receptors were obtained from a human donor in good health (CMV status not recorded). Some clones in this sample may be carry-over from other donors' samples. CDR3s include the opening cysteine and the closing phenylalanine or tryptophan. D genes are given only for firm matches. Clone size, where shown, is once, few, many, or a class for clones that have expanded.

D	V	size	J	CDR3	DNA
NA	TRBV7-2	many	TRBJ1-4	CASSSSSEKLFF	TGTGCCAGCAGCTCCTCCTCTGAAAAACTGTTTTTT
TRBD1	TRBV18	few	TRBJ1-4	CASSPTGTVAGEKLFF	TGTGCCAGCTCACCCACGGGGACAGTGGCTGGTGAAAAACTGTTTTTT
TRBD1	TRBV5-6	few	TRBJ1-1	CASRGQGVAFF	TGTGCCAGCAGGGGACAGGGTGTGGCTTTCTTT
NA	TRBV4-3	NA	TRBJ1-5	CASSQGSGFQPQHF	TGCGCCAGCAGCCAAGGGTCAGGCTTTCAGCCCCAGCATTTT
TRBD1	TRBV5-1	NA	TRBJ2-3	CASSRKGGQQDTQYF	TGCGCCAGCAGTCGCAAAGGGGGACAGCAAGATACGCAGTATTTT
NA	TRBV7-2	NA	TRBJ2-5	CASSLGGAQGPLETQYF	TGTGCCAGCAGCTTAGGGGGGGCTCAAGGGCCTTTGGAGACCCAGTACTTC
TRBD1	TRBV4-1	NA	TRBJ1-2	CASSRSTGRVDYGYTF	TGCGCCAGCAGCCGATCGACAGGGAGGGTTGACTATGGCTACACCTTC
TRBD1	TRBV20-1	few	TRBJ1-1	CSARDLGQGRNAEAFF	TGCAGTGCTAGAGATCTGGGACAGGGGAGGAATGCTGAAGCTTTCTTT
NA	TRBV4-1	many	TRBJ2-3	CASSRFLGADTQYF	TGCGCCAGCAGCCGCTTTTTGGGAGCAGATACGCAGTATTTT
NA	TRBV15	few	TRBJ2-1	CATSRALGLQDYNEQFF	TGTGCCACCAGCAGAGCGCTGGGACTTCAAGACTACAATGAGCAGTTCTTC
NA	TRBV7-3	many	TRBJ1-1	CASSLRGVSRYTEAFF	TGTGCCAGCAGCTTAAGAGGGGTTAGTAGGTACACTGAAGCTTTCTTT
NA	TRBV20-1	NA	TRBJ1-1	CSARSGASNTEAFF	TGCAGTGCTAGATCAGGGGCGAGTAACACTGAAGCTTTCTTT
NA	TRBV12-3/TRBV12-4	few	TRBJ2-1	CASNHPGMFGNEQFF	TGTGCCAGCAATCATCCCGGGATGTTCGGCAATGAGCAGTTCTTC
NA	TRBV7-6	NA	TRBJ1-2	CASGSDSPYGYTF	TGTGCCAGCGGCTCCGACAGCCCCTATGGCTACACCTTC
NA	TRBV4-1	NA	TRBJ1-5	CASSQTTGNHQPQHF	TGCGCCAGCAGCCAAACCACAGGGAACCATCAGCCCCAGCATTTT
NA	TRBV7-9	NA	TRBJ2-2	CASSPRWGVGTGELFF	TGTGCCAGCAGCCCCCGGTGGGGGGTTGGCACCGGGGAGCTGTTTTTT
TRBD1	TRBV12-3/TRBV12-4	many	TRBJ2-1	CASSVGQSSYNEQFF	TGTGCCAGCAGCGTGGGACAGAGCTCCTACAATGAGCAGTTCTTC
NA	TRBV2	many	TRBJ2-1	CASSGAYNEQFF	TGTGCCAGCAGCGGGGCCTACAATGAGCAGTTCTTC
NA	TRBV27	few	TRBJ1-5	CASSRTPAGEPQHF	TGTGCCAGCAGCCGAACCCCGGCGGGAGAGCCCCAGCATTTT
NA	TRBV7-3	NA	TRBJ1-1	CASSLIGGEAFF	TGTGCCAGCAGCTTAATTGGGGGAGAAGCTTTCTTT
NA	TRBV4-1	NA	TRBJ1-4	CAGSQDVGSNEKLFF	TGCGCCGGCAGCCAAGATGTCGGCTCTAATGAAAAACTGTTTTTT
TRBD1	TRBV7-9	few	TRBJ2-6	CASSSAAQDRAAGANVLTF	TGTGCCAGCAGCTCCGCCGCGCAGGACAGGGCGGCCGGGGCCAACGTCCTGACTTTC
NA	TRBV4-1	few	TRBJ2-7	CASSQGDHSYEQYF	TGCGCCAGCAGCCAAGGGGACCACTCCTACGAGCAGTACTTC
NA	TRBV27	few	TRBJ2-3	CASSVPGPISPDTQYF	TGTGCCAGCAGTGTACCGGGACCTATTTCCCCAGATACGCAGTATTTT
TRBD1	TRBV7-9	few	TRBJ1-2	CASSFSFRGNWNYGYTF	TGTGCCAGCAGCTTTAGTTTCAGGGGGAATTGGAACTATGGCTACACCTTC
TRBD1	TRBV7-6	few	TRBJ2-2	CASSLGDRVGGELFF	TGTGCCAGCAGCTTAGGGGACAGGGTTGGCGGGGAGCTGTTTTTT
NA	TRBV7-6	many	TRBJ2-3	CASSYRTVGSTQYF	TGTGCCAGCAGCTACCGGACTGTCGGATCAACGCAGTATTTT
NA	TRBV12-3/TRBV12-4	NA	TRBJ2-5	CASSSYGTRETQYF	TGTGCCAGCAGTTCCTACGGGACGCGAGAGACCCAGTACTTC
TRBD1	TRBV7-2	many	TRBJ2-3	CASSFPLFGTGATDTQYF	TGTGCCAGCAGCTTCCCTCTATTCGGGACAGGAGCCACAGATACGCAGTATTTT
TRBD1	TRBV7-9	NA	TRBJ1-5	CASSSGQGAGNQPQHF	TGTGCCAGCAGTTCGGGACAGGGGGCGGGCAATCAGCCCCAGCATTTT
NA	TRBV6-1	many	TRBJ2-7	CASSEGAGPSYEQYF	TGTGCCAGCAGTGAAGGAGCGGGTCCTTCCTACGAGCAGTACTTC
TRBD1	TRBV9	few	TRBJ1-2	CASSTRQGGGYGYTF	TGTGCCAGCAGCACCCGACAGGGAGGAGGATATGGCTACACCTTC
NA	TRBV19	NA	TRBJ1-5	CASSIWSNQPQHF	TGTGCCAGTAGTATATGGAGCAATCAGCCCCAGCATTTT
NA	TRBV10-3	NA	TRBJ1-3	CAISETTGGSGNTIYF	TGTGCCATCAGTGAAACTACAGGAGGTTCTGGAAACACCATATATTTT
NA	TRBV29-1	once	TRBJ2-3	CSAGDFTDTQYF	TGCAGCGCTGGGGACTTCACAGATACGCAGTATTTT
TRBD1	TRBV7-7	NA	TRBJ2-2	CASSFVPGQGFKTGELFF	TGTGCTAGCAGCTTCGTACCGGGACAGGGGTTTAAAACCGGGGAGCTGTTTTTT
NA	TRBV12-3/TRBV12-4	NA	TRBJ1-4	CASSSRTDFNEKLFF	TGTGCCAGCAGTTCGAGGACAGACTTTAATGAAAAACTGTTTTTT
NA	TRBV6-2/TRBV6-3	NA	TRBJ2-2	CASKGGRTGELFF	TGTGCCAGCAAAGGGGGAAGGACCGGGGAGCTGTTTTTT
NA	TRBV6-6	many	TRBJ2-6	CASGSLAGANVLTF	TGTGCCAGCGGATCTCTTGCTGGGGCCAACGTCCTGACTTTC
NA	TRBV6-1	NA	TRBJ1-5	CASRAQGYSNQPQHF	TGTGCCAGCAGGGCTCAGGGCTATAGCAATCAGCCCCAGCATTTT
TRBD1	TRBV5-6	few	TRBJ2-7	CASSPGTGFHEQYF	TGTGCCAGCAGCCCCGGGACAGGGTTTCACGAGCAGTACTTC
TRBD2	TRBV19	NA	TRBJ2-1	CASRAGGINEQFF	TGTGCCAGTAGGGCGGGAGGGATTAATGAGCAGTTCTTC
NA	TRBV7-2	NA	TRBJ2-2	CPSSLAEQVPGELFF	TGTCCCAGCAGCTTAGCGGAACAGGTTCCCGGGGAGCTGTTTTTT
TRBD1	TRBV6-2/TRBV6-3	many	TRBJ1-1	CASHRGRGNTEAFF	TGTGCCAGCCACAGGGGGCGAGGGAACACTGAAGCTTTCTTT
NA	TRBV13	NA	TRBJ1-1	CASSLRPMNTEAFF	TGTGCCAGCAGCTTACGGCCAATGAACACTGAAGCTTTCTTT
NA	TRBV2	NA	TRBJ2-1	CASSSGLGEPFF	TGTGCCAGCAGTTCCGGCCTAGGCGAACCGTTCTTC
NA	TRBV6-2/TRBV6-3	many	TRBJ2-5	CASSYPGHGRETQYF	TGTGCCAGCAGTTACCCCGGACATGGCCGGGAGACCCAGTACTTC
TRBD2	TRBV20-1	NA	TRBJ2-3	CSARDPDKRGPLTDTQYF	TGCAGTGCTAGAGATCCCGACAAGCGGGGGCCCCTCACAGATACGCAGTATTTT
TRBD2	TRBV7-2	NA	TRBJ2-4	CASSLEYAGVLAKNIQYF	TGTGCCAGCAGCTTAGAGTATGCGGGGGTTCTAGCCAAAAACATTCAGTACTTC
NA	TRBV6-2/TRBV6-3	few	TRBJ1-2	CASSTGRQQFNGYTF	TGTGCCAGCAGCACAGGGCGACAGCAGTTTAATGGCTACACCTTC
TRBD2	TRBV19	NA	TRBJ2-3	CASSIDRVAGGDTQYF	TGTGCCAGTAGTATAGATCGAGTAGCGGGGGGGGATACGCAGTATTTT
NA	TRBV19	NA	TRBJ1-4	CASSLPRDTVNEKLFF	TGTGCCAGTAGTCTACCCCGGGACACGGTTAATGAAAAACTGTTTTTT
NA	TRBV7-9	few	TRBJ2-7	CASSPDPASYEQYF	TGTGCCAGCAGCCCCGACCCTGCGTCCTACGAGCAGTACTTC
NA	TRBV28	NA	TRBJ1-4	CASNQRGFNEKLFF	TGTGCCAGCAACCAGCGGGGGTTTAATGAAAAACTGTTTTTT
NA	TRBV6-5	few	TRBJ1-5	CASSYSGEGRDQPQHF	TGTGCCAGCAGTTACTCGGGGGAGGGTAGAGATCAGCCCCAGCATTTT